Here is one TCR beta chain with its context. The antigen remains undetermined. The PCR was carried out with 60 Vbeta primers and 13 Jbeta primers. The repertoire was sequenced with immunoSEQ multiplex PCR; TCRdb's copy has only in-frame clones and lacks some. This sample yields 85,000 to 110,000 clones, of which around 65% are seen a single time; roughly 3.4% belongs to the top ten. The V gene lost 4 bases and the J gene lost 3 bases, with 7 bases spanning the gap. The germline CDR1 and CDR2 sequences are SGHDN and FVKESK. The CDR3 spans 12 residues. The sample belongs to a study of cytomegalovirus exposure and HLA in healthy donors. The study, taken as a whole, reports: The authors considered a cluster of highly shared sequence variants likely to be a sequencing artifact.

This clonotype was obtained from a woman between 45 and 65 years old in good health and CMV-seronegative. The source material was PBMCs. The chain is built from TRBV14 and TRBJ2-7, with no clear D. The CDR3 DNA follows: TGTGCCAGCAGCCCACAGAGCTACGAGCAGTACTTC. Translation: CASSPQSYEQYF.